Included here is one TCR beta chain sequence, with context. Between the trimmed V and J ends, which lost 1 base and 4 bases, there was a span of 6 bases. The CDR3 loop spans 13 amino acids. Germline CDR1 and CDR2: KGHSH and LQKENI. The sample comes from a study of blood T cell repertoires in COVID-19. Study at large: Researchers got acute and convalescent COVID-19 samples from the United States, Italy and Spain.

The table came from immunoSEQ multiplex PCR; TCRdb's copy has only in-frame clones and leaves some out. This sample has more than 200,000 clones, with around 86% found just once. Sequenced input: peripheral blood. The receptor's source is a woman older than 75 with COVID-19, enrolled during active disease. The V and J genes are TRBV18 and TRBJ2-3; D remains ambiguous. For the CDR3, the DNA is TGTGCCAGCTCACCACTAGCAGCAGATACGCAGTATTTT. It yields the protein CASSPLAADTQYF. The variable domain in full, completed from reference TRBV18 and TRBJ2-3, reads NAGVMQNPRHLVRRRGQEARLRCSPMKGHSHVYWYRQLPEEGLKFMVYLQKENIIDESGMPKERFSAEFPKEGPSILRIQQVVRGDSAAYFCASSPLAADTQYFGPGTRLTVL.